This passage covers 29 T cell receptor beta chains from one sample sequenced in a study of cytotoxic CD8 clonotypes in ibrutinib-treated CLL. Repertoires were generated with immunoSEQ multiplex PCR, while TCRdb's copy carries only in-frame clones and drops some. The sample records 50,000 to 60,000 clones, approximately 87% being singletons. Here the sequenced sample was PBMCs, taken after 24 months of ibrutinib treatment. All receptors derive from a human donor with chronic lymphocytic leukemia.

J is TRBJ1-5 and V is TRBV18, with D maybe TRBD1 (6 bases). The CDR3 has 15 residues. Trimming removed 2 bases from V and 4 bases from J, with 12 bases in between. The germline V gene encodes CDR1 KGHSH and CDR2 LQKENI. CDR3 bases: TGTGCCAGCTCACCAAGGGCAGGGGCGAATCAGCCCCAGCATTTT. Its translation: CASSPRAGANQPQHF.

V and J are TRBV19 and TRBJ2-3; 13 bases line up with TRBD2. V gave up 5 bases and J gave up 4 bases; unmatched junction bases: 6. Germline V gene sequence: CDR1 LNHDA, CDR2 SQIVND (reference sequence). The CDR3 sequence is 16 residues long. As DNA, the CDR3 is TGTGCCAGTAGTCCTGAGACTAGCGGGAGGCCAGATACGCAGTATTTT. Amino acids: CASSPETSGRPDTQYF. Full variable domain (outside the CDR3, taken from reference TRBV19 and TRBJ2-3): DGGITQSPKYLFRKEGQNVTLSCEQNLNHDAMYWYRQDPGQGLRLIYYSQIVNDFQKGDIAEGYSVSREKKESFPLTVTSAQKNPTAFYLCASSPETSGRPDTQYFGPGTRLTVL.

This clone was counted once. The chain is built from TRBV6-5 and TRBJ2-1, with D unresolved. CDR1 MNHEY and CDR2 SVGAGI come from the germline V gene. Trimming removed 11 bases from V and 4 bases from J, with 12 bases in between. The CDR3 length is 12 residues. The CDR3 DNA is TGTGCCTCATCACGGTCGTACAATGAGCAGTTCTTC. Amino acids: CASSRSYNEQFF.

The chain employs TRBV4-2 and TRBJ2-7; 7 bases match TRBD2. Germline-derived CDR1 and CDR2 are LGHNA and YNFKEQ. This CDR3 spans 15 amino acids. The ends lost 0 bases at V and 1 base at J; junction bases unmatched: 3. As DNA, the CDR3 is TGTGCCAGCAGCCAAGAGGCGGGAGCATCCTACGAGCAGTACTTC. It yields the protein CASSQEAGASYEQYF.

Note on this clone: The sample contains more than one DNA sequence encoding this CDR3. The CDR3 here is CASRGGTSGTDTQYF. CDR3 nucleotides: TGTGCCAGCAGGGGGGGGACTAGCGGGACAGATACGCAGTATTTT. This chain connects TRBV2 to TRBJ2-3, with 12 bases identical to TRBD2. The germline V gene encodes CDR1 SNHLY and CDR2 FYNNEI. The CDR3 is made up of 15 amino acids. V lost 6 bases, J lost 3 bases, and 4 bases stayed unmatched.

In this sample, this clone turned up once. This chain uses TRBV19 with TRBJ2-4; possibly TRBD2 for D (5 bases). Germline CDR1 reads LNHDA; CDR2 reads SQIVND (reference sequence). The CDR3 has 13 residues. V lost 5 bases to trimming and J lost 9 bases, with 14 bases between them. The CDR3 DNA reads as TGTGCCAGTAGTGAAGGGCTTGGAGGCATTCAGTACTTC. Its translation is CASSEGLGGIQYF.

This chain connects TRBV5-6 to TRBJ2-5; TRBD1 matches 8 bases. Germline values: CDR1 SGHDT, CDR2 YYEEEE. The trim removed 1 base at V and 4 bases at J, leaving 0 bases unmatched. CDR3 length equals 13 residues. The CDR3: CASSLTGGETQYF. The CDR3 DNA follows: TGTGCCAGCAGCTTGACAGGGGGAGAGACCCAGTACTTC.

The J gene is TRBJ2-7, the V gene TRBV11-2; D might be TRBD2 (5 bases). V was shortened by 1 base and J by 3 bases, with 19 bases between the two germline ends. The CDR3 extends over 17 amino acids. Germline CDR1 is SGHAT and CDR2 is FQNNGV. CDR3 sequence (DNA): TGTGCCAGCAGCTTAGCTTCCACCCGAGGAGGCTTCTACGAGCAGTACTTC. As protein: CASSLASTRGGFYEQYF.

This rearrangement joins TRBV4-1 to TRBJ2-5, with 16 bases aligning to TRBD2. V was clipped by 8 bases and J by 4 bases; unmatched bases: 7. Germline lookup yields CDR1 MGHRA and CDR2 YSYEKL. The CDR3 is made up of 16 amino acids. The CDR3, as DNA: TGCGCCAGCGCACCCGGGACTAGCGGGAGGGGAGAGACCCAGTACTTC. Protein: CASAPGTSGRGETQYF.

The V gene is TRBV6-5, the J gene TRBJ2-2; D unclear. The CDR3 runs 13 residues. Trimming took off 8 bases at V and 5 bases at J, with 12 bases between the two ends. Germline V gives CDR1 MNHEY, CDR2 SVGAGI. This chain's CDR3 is CASLRYGTGELFF. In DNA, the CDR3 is TGTGCCAGCCTACGGTATGGTACCGGGGAGCTGTTTTTT.

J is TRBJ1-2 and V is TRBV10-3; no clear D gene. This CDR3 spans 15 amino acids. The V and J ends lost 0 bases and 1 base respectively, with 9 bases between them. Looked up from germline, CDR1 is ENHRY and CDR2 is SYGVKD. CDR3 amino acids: CAISESPGYNYGYTF. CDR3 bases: TGTGCCATCAGTGAGTCCCCAGGCTATAACTATGGCTACACCTTC.

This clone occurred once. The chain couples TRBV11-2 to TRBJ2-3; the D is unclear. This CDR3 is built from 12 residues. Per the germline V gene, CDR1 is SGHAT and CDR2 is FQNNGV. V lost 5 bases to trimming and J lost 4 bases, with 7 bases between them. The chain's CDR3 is CASSPYSDTQYF. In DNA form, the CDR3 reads TGTGCCAGCAGCCCCTACTCAGATACGCAGTATTTT. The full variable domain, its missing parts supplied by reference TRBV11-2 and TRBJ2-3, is EAGVAQSPRYKIIEKRQSVAFWCNPISGHATLYWYQQILGQGPKLLIQFQNNGVVDDSQLPKDRFSAERLKGVDSTLKIQPAKLEDSAVYLCASSPYSDTQYFGPGTRLTVL.

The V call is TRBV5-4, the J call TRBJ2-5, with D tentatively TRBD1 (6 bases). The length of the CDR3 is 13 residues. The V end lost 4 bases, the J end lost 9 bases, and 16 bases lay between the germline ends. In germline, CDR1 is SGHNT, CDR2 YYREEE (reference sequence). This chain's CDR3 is CASSGGQEKSQYF. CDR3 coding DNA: TGTGCCAGCAGCGGGGGACAAGAGAAATCCCAGTACTTC.

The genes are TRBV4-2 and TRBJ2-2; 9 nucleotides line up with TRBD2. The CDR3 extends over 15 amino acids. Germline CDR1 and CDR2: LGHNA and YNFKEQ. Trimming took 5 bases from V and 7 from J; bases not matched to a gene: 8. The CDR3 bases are TGTGCCAGCAGCACTAGCGGGCCTGTGGGCGGGGAGCTGTTTTTT. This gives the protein CASSTSGPVGGELFF.

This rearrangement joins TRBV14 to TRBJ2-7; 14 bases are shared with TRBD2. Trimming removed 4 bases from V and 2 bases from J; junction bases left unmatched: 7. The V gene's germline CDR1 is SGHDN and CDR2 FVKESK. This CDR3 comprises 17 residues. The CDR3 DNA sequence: TGTGCCAGCAGCCTTCGACTAGCGGGAGGGCCAACCTACGAGCAGTACTTC. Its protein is CASSLRLAGGPTYEQYF.

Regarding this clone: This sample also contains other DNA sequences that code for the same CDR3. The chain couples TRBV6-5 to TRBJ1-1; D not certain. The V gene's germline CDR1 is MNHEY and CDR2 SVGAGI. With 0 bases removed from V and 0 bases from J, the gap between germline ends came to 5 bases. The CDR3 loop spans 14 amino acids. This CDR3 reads CASSYSAVNTEAFF. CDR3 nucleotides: TGTGCCAGCAGTTACTCAGCGGTGAACACTGAAGCTTTCTTT.

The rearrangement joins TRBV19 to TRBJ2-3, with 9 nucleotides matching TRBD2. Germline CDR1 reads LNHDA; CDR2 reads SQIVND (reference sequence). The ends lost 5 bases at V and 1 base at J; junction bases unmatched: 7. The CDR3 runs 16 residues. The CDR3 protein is CASSSTSGFGTDTQYF. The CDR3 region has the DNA TGTGCCAGTAGTTCCACTAGCGGGTTCGGCACAGATACGCAGTATTTT.

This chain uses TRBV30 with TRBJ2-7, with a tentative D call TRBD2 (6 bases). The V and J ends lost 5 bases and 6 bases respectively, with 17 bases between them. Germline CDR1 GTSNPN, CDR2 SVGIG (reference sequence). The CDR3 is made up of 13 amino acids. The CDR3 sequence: CAWDRDSLAEQYF. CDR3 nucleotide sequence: TGTGCCTGGGACCGGGACTCACTCGCCGAGCAGTACTTC.

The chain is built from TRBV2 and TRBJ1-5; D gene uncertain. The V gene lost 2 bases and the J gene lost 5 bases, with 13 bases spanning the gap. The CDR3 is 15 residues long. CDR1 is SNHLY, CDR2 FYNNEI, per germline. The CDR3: CASSEQTIKDQPQHF. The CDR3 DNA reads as TGTGCCAGCAGTGAACAGACAATTAAGGATCAGCCCCAGCATTTT.

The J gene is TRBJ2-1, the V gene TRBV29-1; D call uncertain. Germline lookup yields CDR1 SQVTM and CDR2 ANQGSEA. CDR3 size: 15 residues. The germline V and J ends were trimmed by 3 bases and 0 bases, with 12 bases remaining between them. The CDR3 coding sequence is TGCAGCGTTGACCTCCAACTGAGCTCCTACAATGAGCAGTTCTTC. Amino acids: CSVDLQLSSYNEQFF.

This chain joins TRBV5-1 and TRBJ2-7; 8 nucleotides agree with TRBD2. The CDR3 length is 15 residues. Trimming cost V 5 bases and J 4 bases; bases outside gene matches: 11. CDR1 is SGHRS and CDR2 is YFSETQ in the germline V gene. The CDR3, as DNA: TGCGCCAGCAGTTCGGCGGGAGGTAGGGGGTACGAGCAGTACTTC. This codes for CASSSAGGRGYEQYF.

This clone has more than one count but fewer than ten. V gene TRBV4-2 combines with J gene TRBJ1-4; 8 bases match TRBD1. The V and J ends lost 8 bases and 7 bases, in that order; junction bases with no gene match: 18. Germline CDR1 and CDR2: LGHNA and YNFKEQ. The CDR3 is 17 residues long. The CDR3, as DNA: TGTGCCAGCGTTGCCGGGACAGGAAATATTAGGGGTGAAAAACTGTTTTTT. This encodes CASVAGTGNIRGEKLFF.

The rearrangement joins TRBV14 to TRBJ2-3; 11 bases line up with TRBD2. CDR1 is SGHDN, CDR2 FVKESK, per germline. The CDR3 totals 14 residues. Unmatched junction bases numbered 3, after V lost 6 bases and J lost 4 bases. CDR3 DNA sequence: TGTGCCAGCAGTTTTAGCGGGAGGGCAGATACGCAGTATTTT. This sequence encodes CASSFSGRADTQYF.

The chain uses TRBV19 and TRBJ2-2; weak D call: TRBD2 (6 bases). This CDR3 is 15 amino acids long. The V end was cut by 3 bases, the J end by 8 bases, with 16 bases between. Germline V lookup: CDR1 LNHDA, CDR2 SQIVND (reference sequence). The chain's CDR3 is CASSISGLPLGELFF. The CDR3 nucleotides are TGTGCCAGTAGTATTTCGGGACTGCCCTTAGGGGAGCTGTTTTTT.

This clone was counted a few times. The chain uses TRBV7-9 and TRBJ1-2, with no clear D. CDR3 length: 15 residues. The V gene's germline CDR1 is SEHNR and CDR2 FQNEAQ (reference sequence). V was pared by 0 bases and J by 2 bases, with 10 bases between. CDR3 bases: TGTGCCAGCAGCTTAGCGCTTGGGCAGAACTATGGCTACACCTTC. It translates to CASSLALGQNYGYTF.

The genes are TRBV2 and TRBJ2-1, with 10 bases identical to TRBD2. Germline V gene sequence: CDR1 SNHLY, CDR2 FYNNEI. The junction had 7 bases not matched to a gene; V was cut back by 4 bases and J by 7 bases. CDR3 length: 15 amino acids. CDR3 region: CASSVLAGRINEQFF. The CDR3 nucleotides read TGTGCCAGCAGTGTACTAGCGGGAAGGATAAATGAGCAGTTCTTC.

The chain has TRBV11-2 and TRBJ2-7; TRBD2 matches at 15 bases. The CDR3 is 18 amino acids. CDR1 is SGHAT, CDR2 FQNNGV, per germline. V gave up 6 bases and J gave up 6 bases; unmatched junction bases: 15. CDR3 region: CASSRGLAGGQTHLEQYF. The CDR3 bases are TGTGCCAGCAGTCGCGGACTAGCGGGAGGGCAAACGCACCTCGAGCAGTACTTC.

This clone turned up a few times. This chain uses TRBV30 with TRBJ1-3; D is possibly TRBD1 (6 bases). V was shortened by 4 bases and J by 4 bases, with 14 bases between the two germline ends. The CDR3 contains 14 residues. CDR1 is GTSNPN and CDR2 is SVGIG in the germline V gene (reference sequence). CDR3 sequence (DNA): TGTGCCTGGAACGTGAGGGGGTCCGGAAACACCATATATTTT. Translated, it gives CAWNVRGSGNTIYF. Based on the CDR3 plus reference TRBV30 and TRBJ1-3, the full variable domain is SQTIHQWPATLVQPVGSPLSLECTVEGTSNPNLYWYRQAAGRGLQLLFYSVGIGQISSEVPQNLSASRPQDRQFILSSKKLLLSDSGFYLCAWNVRGSGNTIYFGEGSWLTVV.

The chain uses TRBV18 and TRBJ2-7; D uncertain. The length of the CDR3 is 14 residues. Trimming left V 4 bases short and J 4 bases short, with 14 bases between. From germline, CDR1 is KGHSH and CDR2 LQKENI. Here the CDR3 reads CASSLGPSGYEQYF. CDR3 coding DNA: TGTGCCAGCTCACTTGGACCGAGTGGATACGAGCAGTACTTC.